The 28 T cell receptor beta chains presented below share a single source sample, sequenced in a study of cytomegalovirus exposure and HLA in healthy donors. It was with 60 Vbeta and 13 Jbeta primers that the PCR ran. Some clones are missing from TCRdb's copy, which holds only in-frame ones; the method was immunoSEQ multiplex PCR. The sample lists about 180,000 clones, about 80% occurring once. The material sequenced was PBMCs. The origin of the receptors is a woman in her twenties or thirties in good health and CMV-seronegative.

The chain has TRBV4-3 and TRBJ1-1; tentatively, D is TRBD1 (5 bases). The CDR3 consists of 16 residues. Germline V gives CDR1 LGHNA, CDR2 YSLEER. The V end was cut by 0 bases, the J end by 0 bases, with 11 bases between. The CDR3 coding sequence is TGCGCCAGCAGCCAAGAGGATCAGGGCATGAACACTGAAGCTTTCTTT. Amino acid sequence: CASSQEDQGMNTEAFF.

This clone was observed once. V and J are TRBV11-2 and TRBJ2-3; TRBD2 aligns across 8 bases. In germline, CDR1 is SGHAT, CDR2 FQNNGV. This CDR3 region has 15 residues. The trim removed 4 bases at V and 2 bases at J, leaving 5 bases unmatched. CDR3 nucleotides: TGTGCCAGCAGCTCCGGGGGGGCTAACACAGATACGCAGTATTTT. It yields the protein CASSSGGANTDTQYF.

This CDR3 is CASSQDRDGGYEQYF. CDR3 nucleotides: TGTGCCAGCAGCCAAGATAGGGACGGAGGGTACGAGCAGTACTTC. This rearrangement joins TRBV14 to TRBJ2-7; weak D call: TRBD2 (6 bases). Looked up from germline, CDR1 is SGHDN and CDR2 is FVKESK. Deletions cut 0 bases from V and 4 bases from J, with 13 bases between. This CDR3 comprises 15 residues.

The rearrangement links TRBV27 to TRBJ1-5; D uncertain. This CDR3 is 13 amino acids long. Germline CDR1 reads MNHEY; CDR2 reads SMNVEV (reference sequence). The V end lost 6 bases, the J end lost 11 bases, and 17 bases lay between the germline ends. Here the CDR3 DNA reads TGTGCCAGCAGCCCGAGAGTTGTTTCGGCCCAGCATTTT. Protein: CASSPRVVSAQHF.

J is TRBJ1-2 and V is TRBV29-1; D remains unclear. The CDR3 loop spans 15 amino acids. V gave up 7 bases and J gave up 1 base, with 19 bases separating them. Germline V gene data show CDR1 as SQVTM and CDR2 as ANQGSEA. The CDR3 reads CSANAGQGDNYGYTF. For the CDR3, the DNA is TGCAGCGCAAACGCGGGCCAAGGAGATAACTATGGCTACACCTTC. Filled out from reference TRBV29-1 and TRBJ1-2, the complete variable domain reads SAVISQKPSRDICQRGTSLTIQCQVDSQVTMMFWYRQQPGQSLTLIATANQGSEATYESGFVIDKFPISRPNLTFSTLTVSNMSPEDSSIYLCSANAGQGDNYGYTFGSGTRLTVV.

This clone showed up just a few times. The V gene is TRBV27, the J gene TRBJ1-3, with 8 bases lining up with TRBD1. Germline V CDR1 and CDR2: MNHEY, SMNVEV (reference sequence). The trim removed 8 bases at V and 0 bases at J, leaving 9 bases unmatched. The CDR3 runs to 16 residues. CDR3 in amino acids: CASGPTGGYSGNTIYF. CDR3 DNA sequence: TGTGCCAGCGGACCAACAGGGGGTTACTCTGGAAACACCATATATTTT.

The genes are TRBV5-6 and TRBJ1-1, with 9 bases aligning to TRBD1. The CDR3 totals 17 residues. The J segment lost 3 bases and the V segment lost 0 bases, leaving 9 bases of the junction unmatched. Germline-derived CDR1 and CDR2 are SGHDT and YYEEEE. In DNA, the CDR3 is TGTGCCAGCAGCTTGGTTTCTTCTGGGACAGGGTACACTGAAGCTTTCTTT. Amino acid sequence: CASSLVSSGTGYTEAFF.

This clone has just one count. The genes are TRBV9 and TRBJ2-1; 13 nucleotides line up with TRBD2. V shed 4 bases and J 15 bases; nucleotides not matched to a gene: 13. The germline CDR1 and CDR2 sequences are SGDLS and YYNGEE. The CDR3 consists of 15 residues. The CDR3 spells CASSSTLTSGGPRFF. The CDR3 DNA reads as TGTGCCAGCAGCTCAACCTTGACTAGCGGGGGGCCTCGGTTCTTC.

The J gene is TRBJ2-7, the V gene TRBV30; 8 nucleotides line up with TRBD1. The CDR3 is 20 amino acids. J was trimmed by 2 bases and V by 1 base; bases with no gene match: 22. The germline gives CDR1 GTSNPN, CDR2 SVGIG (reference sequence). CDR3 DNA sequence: TGTGCCTGGAGTGGGGTTAAGCAGGGACAGGTAATTCGATCCCCCTACGAGCAGTACTTC. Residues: CAWSGVKQGQVIRSPYEQYF.

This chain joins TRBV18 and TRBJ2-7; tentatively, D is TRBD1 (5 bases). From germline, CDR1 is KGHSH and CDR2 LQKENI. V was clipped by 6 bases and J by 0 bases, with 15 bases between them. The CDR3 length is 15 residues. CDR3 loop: CASSAGPSVSYEQYF. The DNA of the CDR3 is TGTGCCAGCTCCGCAGGGCCCTCGGTCTCCTACGAGCAGTACTTC.

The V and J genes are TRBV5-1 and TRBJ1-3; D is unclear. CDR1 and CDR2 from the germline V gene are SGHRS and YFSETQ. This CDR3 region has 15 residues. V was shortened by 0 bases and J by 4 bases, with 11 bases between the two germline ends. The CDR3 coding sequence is TGCGCCAGCAGCTTGGATGGCGGGGAGGGAAACACCATATATTTT. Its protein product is CASSLDGGEGNTIYF.

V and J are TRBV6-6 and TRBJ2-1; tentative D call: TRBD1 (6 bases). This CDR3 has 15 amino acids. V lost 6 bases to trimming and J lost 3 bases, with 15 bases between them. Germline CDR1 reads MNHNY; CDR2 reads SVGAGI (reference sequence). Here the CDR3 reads CASRPPRGSYNEQFF. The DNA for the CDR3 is TGTGCCAGCAGACCCCCTAGGGGGAGCTACAATGAGCAGTTCTTC.

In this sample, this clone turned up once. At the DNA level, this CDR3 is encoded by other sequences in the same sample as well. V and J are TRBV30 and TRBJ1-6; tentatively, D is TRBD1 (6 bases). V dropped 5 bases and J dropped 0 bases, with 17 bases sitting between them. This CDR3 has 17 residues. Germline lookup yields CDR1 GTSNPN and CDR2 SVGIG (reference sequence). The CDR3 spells CAWRLTGLYSYNSPLHF. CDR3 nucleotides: TGTGCCTGGCGATTGACAGGCCTTTACTCCTATAATTCACCCCTCCACTTT.

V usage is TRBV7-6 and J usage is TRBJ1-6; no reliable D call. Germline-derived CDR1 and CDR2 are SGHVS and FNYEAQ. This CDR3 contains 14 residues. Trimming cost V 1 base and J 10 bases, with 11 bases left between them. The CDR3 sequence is CASSLGGSASPLHF. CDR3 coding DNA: TGTGCCAGCAGCTTAGGAGGCTCGGCCTCACCCCTCCACTTT.

The chain's CDR3 is CASSQGREGQYF. The CDR3 nucleotides are TGCGCCAGCAGCCAAGGTAGGGAGGGCCAGTACTTC. The chain couples TRBV4-3 to TRBJ2-5; 7 bases match TRBD2. The CDR3 runs to 12 residues. Per germline, CDR1 LGHNA and CDR2 YSLEER. V gave up 1 base and J gave up 10 bases; unmatched junction bases: 3.

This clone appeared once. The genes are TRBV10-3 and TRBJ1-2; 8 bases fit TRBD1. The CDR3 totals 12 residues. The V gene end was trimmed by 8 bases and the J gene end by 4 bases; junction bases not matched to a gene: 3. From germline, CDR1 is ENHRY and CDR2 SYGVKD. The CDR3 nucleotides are TGTGCCATCTCCGACAGGGGCTATGGCTACACCTTC. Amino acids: CAISDRGYGYTF.

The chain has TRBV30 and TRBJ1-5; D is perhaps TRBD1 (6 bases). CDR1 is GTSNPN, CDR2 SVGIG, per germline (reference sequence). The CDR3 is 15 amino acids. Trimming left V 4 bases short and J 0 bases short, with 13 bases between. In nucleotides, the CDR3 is TGTGCCTGGAACCAGGGGCAGGGTAGCAATCAGCCCCAGCATTTT. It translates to CAWNQGQGSNQPQHF.

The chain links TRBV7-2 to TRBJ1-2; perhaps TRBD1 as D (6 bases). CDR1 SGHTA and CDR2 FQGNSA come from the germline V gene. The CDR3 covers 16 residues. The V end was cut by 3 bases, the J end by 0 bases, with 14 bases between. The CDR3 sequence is CASSFGRRGANYGYTF. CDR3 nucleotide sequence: TGTGCCAGCAGCTTTGGCCGCAGGGGAGCTAACTATGGCTACACCTTC.

The CDR3 nucleotides read TGCAGCGTTGTTGGCAGGGGGGTATACGAGCAGTACTTC. It encodes CSVVGRGVYEQYF. This chain uses TRBV29-1 with TRBJ2-7; tentatively, D is TRBD1 (7 bases). V shed 4 bases and J shed 4 bases, with 14 bases lying between them. Germline assignment: CDR1 SQVTM and CDR2 ANQGSEA. This CDR3 is built from 13 residues.

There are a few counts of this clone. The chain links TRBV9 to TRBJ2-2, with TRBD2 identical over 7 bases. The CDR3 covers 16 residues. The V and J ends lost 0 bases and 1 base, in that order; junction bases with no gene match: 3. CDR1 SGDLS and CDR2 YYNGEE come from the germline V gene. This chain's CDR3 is CASSVAGGGNTGELFF. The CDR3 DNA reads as TGTGCCAGCAGCGTAGCTGGCGGGGGGAACACCGGGGAGCTGTTTTTT.

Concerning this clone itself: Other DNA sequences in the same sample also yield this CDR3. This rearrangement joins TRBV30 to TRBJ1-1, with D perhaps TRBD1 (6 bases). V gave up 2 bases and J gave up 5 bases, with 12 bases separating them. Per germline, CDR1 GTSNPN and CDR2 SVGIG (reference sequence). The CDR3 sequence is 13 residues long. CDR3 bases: TGTGCCTGGAGTAGGGGCAGGGGAACTGAAGCTTTCTTT. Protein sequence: CAWSRGRGTEAFF.

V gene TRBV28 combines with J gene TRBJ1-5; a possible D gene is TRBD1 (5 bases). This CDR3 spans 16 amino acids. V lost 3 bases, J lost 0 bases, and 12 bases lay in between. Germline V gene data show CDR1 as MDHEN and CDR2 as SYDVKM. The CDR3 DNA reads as TGTGCCAGCAGTTTCGGGGGGAGCTATAGCAATCAGCCCCAGCATTTT. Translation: CASSFGGSYSNQPQHF.

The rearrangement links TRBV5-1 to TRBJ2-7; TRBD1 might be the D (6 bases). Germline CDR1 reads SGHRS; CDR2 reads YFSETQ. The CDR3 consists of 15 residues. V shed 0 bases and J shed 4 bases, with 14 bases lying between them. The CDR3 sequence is CASSLVRTGKYEQYF. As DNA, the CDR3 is TGCGCCAGCAGCTTGGTCCGTACAGGGAAGTACGAGCAGTACTTC.

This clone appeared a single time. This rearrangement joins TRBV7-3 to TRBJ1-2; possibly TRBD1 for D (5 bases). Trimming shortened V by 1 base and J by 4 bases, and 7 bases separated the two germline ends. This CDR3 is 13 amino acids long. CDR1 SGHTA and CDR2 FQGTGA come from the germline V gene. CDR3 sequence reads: CASSLRRGYGYTF. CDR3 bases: TGTGCCAGCAGCTTAAGGAGGGGCTATGGCTACACCTTC.

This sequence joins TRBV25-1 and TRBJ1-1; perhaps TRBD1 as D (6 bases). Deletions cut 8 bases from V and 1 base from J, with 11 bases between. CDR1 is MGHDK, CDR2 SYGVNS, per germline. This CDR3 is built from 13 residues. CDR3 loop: CASLKTGNTEAFF. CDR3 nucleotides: TGTGCCAGCCTAAAGACAGGGAACACTGAAGCTTTCTTT.

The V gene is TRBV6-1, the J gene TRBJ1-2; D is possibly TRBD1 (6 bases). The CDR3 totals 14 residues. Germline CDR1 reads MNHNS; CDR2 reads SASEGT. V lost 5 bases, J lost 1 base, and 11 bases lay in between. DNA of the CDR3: TGTGCCAGCAGTCTGACAGGAAATAACTATGGCTACACCTTC. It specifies CASSLTGNNYGYTF.

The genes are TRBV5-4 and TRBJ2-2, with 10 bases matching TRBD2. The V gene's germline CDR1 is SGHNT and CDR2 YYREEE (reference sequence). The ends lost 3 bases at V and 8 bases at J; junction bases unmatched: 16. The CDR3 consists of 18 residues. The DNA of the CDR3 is TGTGCCAGCAGCTCCACCGACTTAGCGGGGGGCCCATTGGGGGAGCTGTTTTTT. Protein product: CASSSTDLAGGPLGELFF.

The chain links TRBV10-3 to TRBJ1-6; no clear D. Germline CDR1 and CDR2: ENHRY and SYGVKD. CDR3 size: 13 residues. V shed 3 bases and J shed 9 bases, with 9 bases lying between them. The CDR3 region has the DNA TGTGCCATCAGTGAAGTAACACCTTCACCCCTCCACTTT. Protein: CAISEVTPSPLHF.